The rows below give T cell receptor beta chains drawn from one sample of a study of cytomegalovirus exposure and HLA in healthy donors. The table came from immunoSEQ multiplex PCR; TCRdb's copy has only in-frame clones and leaves some out. The data contain about 56,000 clones, approximately 94% of them singletons. The sequencing input was PBMCs. All receptors come from a man aged 18 to 30 in good health and CMV-seronegative. The CDR3 runs from the conserved cysteine through the conserved F or W. Size values are once, few and many counts, or a class for expanded clones, and some rows have none.

TRBV9	TRBJ2-7	NA	CASSVAGGAAYEQYF
TRBV28	TRBJ1-1	NA	CASTYTGYTEAFF
TRBV27	TRBJ2-5	NA	CASSAGTGGWETQYF
TRBV5-4	TRBJ2-4	NA	CASSEDLAGVSKNIQYF
TRBV2	TRBJ1-5	NA	CASSSQGPNQPQHF
TRBV28	TRBJ2-7	once	CASSIVAGGYEQYF
TRBV5-6	NA	NA	CASSFGTESGEQYF
TRBV7-9	TRBJ2-7	once	CASSLRGLGKNEQYF
TRBV28	TRBJ1-2	NA	CASNRGDYGYTF
TRBV9	TRBJ2-3	NA	CASSPPGQVIDTQYF
TRBV27	TRBJ2-1	NA	CASPHWRNEQFF
TRBV5-6	TRBJ1-2	NA	CASSLQNYGYTF
TRBV11-3	TRBJ2-1	NA	CASSLAAGEQFF
TRBV28	TRBJ2-1	NA	CASSFAGGPIEQFF
TRBV28	TRBJ2-1	once	CASSRSGTTYNEQFF
TRBV2	TRBJ2-7	few	CAIPLQGDEQYF
TRBV7-2	TRBJ2-1	NA	CASSLSQGSYNEQFF
TRBV29-1	TRBJ2-5	NA	CSADGQQETQYF
TRBV9	TRBJ2-1	NA	CASSVVGRGYNEQFF
TRBV4-2	TRBJ1-4	NA	CASSPTGQNEKLFF
TRBV27	TRBJ2-5	few	CASSLRGTGWTQYF
TRBV27	TRBJ2-1	NA	CASSPNPTSGSIYEQFF
TRBV10-3	TRBJ2-1	NA	CAISEGTLHPGEQFF
TRBV7-2	TRBJ2-2	NA	CASSFQGGDTGELFF
TRBV5-4	TRBJ1-2	NA	CASSAGGDYGYTF
TRBV7-2	TRBJ2-1	NA	CASNLAEGEQFF
TRBV10-2	TRBJ2-3	NA	CASSESPAGYFADTQYF
TRBV9	TRBJ2-2	NA	CASSANTGELFF